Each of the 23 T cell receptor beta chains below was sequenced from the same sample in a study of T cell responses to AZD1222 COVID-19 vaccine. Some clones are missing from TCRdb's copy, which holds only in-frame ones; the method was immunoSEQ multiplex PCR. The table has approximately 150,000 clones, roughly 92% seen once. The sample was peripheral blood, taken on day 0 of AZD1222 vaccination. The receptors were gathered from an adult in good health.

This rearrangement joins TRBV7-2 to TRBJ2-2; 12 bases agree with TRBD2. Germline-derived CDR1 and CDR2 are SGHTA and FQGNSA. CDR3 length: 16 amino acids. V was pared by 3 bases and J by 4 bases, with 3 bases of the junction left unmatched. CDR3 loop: CASSLPTSGGTGELFF. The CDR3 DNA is TGTGCCAGCAGCTTGCCGACTAGCGGGGGCACCGGGGAGCTGTTTTTT.

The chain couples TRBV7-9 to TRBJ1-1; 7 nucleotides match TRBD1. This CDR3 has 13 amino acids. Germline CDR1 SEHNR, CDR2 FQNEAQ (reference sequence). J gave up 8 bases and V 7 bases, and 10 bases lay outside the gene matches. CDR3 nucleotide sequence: TGTGCCAGCACCGTTAGACAGGGAGAGGAAGCTTTCTTT. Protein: CASTVRQGEEAFF.

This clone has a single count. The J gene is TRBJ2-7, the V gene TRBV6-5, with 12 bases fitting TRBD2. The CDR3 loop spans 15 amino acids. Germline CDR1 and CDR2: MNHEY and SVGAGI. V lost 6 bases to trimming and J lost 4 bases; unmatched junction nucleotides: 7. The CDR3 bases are TGTGCCAGCAGGCCCCAACTAGCGGGGGGTTACGAGCAGTACTTC. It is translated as CASRPQLAGGYEQYF.

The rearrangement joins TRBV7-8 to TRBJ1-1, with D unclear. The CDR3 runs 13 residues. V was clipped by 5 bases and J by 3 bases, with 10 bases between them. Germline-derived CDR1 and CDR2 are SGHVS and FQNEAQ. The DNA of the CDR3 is TGTGCCAGCAGCCGGAGGGCGGACACTGAAGCTTTCTTT. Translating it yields CASSRRADTEAFF.

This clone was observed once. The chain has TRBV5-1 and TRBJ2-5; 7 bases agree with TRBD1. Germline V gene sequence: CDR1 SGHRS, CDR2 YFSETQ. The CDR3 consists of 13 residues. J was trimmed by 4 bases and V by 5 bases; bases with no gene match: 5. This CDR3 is CASRFEGAETQYF. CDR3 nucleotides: TGCGCCAGCAGGTTTGAGGGGGCAGAGACCCAGTACTTC.

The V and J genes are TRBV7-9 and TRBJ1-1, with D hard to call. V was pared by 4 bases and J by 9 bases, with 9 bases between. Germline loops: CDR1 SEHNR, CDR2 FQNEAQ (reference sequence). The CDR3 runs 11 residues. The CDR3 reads CASSSYFKAFF. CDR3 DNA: TGTGCCAGCAGCTCCTATTTTAAAGCTTTCTTT.

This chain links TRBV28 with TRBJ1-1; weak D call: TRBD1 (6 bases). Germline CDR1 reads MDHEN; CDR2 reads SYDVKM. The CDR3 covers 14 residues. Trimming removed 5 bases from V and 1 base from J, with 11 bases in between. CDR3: CASSLPTGNTEAFF. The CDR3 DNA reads TGTGCCAGCAGTCTCCCGACAGGGAACACTGAAGCTTTCTTT.

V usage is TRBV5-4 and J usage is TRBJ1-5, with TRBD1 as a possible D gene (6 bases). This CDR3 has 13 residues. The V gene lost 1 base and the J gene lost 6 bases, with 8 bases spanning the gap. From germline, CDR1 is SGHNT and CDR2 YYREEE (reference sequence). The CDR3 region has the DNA TGTGCCAGCAGCTTGCAGGGGTCTCAGCCCCAGCATTTT. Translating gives CASSLQGSQPQHF.

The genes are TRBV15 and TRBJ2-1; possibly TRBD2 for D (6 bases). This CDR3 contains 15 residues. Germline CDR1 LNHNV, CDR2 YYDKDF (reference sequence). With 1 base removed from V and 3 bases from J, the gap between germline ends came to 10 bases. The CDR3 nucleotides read TGTGCCACCAGCAGAGCCGGGACTCACTACAATGAGCAGTTCTTC. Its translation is CATSRAGTHYNEQFF.

CDR3 coding DNA: TGTGCCTGGAGTCCCCCGACAGGTTCCCCTGGAAACACCATATATTTT. Amino acid sequence: CAWSPPTGSPGNTIYF. This chain uses TRBV30 with TRBJ1-3; D possibly corresponds to TRBD1 (6 bases). The CDR3 consists of 16 residues. CDR1 is GTSNPN and CDR2 is SVGIG in the germline V gene (reference sequence). V was cut by 2 bases and J by 2 bases, with 16 bases left in between.

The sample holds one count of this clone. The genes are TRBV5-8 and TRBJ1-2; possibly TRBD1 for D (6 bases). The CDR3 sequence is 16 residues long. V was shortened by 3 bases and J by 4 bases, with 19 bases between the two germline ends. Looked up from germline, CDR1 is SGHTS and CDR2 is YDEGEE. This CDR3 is CASSSVLRGAGYGYTF. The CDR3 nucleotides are TGTGCCAGCAGCTCCGTTTTGCGGGGGGCAGGCTATGGCTACACCTTC.

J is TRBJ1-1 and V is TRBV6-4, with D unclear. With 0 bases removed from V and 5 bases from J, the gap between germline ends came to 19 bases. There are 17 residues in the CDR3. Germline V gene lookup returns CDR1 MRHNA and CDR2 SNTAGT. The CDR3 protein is CASSDSKSNRLSTEAFF. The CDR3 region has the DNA TGTGCCAGCAGTGACTCGAAATCAAACCGGCTGAGTACTGAAGCTTTCTTT.

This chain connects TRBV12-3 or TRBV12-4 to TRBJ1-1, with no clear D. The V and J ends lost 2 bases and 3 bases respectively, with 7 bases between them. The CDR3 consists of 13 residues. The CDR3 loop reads CASSLLRDTEAFF. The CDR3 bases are TGTGCCAGCAGTTTACTGAGGGACACTGAAGCTTTCTTT.

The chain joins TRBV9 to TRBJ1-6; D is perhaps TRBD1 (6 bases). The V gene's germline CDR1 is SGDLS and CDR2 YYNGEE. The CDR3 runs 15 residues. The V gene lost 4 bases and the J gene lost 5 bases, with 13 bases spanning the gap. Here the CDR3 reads CASSRSDRDNSPLHF. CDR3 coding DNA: TGTGCCAGCAGCCGATCGGACAGAGATAATTCACCCCTCCACTTT.

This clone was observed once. CDR3 coding DNA: TGTGCCAGCAGTGCCCCCGCCGGGTTTAAGGAAAAACTGTTTTTT. Amino acid sequence: CASSAPAGFKEKLFF. The rearrangement links TRBV25-1 to TRBJ1-4; the D is unclear. CDR1 and CDR2 from the germline V gene are MGHDK and SYGVNS. V lost 4 bases and J lost 8, with 17 bases in between. This CDR3 spans 15 amino acids.

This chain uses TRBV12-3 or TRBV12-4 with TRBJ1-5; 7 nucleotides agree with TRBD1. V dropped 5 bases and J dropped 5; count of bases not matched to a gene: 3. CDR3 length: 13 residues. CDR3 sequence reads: CASSGTADQPQHF. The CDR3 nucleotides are TGTGCCAGCAGTGGGACAGCCGATCAGCCCCAGCATTTT.

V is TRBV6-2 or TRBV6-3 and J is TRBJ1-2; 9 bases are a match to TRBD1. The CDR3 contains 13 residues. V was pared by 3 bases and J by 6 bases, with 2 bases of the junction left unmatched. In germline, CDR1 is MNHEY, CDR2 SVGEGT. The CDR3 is CASSYRDRDGYTF. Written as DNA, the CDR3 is TGTGCCAGCAGTTATCGGGACAGGGATGGCTACACCTTC.

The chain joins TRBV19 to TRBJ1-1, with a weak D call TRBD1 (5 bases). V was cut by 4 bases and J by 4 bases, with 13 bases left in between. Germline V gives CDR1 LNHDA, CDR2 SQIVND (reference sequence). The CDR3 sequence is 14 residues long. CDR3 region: CASSTRGGITEAFF. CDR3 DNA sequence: TGTGCCAGTAGTACCCGGGGGGGGATCACTGAAGCTTTCTTT.

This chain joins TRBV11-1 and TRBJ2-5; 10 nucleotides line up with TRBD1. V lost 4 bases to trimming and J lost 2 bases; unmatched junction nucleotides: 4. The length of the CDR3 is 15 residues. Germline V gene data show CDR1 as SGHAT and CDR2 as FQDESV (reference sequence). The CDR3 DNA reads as TGTGCCAGCAGCTCAAGGGACAGGGGTCAAGAGACCCAGTACTTC. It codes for CASSSRDRGQETQYF.

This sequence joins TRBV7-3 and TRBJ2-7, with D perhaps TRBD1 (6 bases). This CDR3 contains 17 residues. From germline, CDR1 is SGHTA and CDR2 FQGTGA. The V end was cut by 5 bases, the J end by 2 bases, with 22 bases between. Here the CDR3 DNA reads TGTGCCAGCAGCCCCGGGACACCGTACAGGATTACCTACGAGCAGTACTTC. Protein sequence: CASSPGTPYRITYEQYF.

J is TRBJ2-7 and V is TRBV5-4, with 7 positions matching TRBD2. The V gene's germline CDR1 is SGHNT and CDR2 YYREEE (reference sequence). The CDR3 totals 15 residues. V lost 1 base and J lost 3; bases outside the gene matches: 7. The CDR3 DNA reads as TGTGCCAGCAGCTTGTCGGCGGGGGAGCACTACGAGCAGTACTTC. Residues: CASSLSAGEHYEQYF. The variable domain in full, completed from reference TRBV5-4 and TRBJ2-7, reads ETGVTQSPTHLIKTRGQQVTLRCSSQSGHNTVSWYQQALGQGPQFIFQYYREEENGRGNFPPRFSGLQFPNYSSELNVNALELDDSALYLCASSLSAGEHYEQYFGPGTRLTVT.

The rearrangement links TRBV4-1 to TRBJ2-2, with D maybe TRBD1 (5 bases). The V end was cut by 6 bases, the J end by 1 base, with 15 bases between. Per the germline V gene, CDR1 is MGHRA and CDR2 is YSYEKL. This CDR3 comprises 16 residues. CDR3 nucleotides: TGCGCCAGCAGTCGGGCAGGGCAAGGGAACACCGGGGAGCTGTTTTTT. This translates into CASSRAGQGNTGELFF.

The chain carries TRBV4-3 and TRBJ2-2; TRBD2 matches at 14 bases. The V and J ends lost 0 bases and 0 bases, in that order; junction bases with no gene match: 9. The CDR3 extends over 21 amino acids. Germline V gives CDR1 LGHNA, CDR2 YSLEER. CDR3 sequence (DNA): TGCGCCAGCAGCCAAGACTGGGGGACTAGCGGGGGAAGAACGAACACCGGGGAGCTGTTTTTT. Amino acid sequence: CASSQDWGTSGGRTNTGELFF.